The T cell receptor beta chain under discussion was sequenced for a study of blood T cell repertoires in COVID-19. Study-level background: The cDNA or gDNA used as material had been derived from T cells, B-cell-depleted T cells, or PBMCs.

Germline CDR1 is SGHNT and CDR2 is YENEEA. Trimming left V 0 bases short and J 3 bases short, with 6 bases between. The CDR3 has 15 amino acids. Only in-frame clones appear in the TCRdb table, and some are missing; sequencing was by immunoSEQ multiplex PCR. The sample lists some 260,000 clones; 90% to 95% were seen once. This sequence joins TRBV11-3 and TRBJ1-6; D gene unclear. The sequenced material came from PBMCs or T cells enriched from blood (not recorded which). This sequence originates from a woman between 18 and 29 years old who had recovered from COVID-19. CDR3 in amino acids: CASSLERYYNSPLHF. In nucleotides, the CDR3 is TGTGCCAGCAGCTTAGAACGGTACTATAATTCACCCCTCCACTTT.